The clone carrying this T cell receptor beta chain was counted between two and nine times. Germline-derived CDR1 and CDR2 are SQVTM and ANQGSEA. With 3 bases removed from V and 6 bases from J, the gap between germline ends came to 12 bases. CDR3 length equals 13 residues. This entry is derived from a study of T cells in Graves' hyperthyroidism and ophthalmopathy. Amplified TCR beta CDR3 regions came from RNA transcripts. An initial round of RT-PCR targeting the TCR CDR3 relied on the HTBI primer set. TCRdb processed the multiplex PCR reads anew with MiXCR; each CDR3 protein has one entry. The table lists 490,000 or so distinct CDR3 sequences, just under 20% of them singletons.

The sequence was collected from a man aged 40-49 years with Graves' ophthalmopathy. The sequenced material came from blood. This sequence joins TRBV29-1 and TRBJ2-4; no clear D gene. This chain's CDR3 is CSVDLGLGNIQYF. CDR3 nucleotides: TGCAGCGTTGATCTGGGGTTGGGAAACATTCAGTACTTC.